One and the same sample provided the 15 T cell receptor beta chains below, sequenced in a study of OX40 agonist ivuxolimab in advanced cancers. This table comes from immunoSEQ multiplex PCR, and its TCRdb copy is limited to in-frame clones, with some not included. The data contain about 61,000 clones, around 89% of them singletons. The sequences come from CD4+ or CD8+ T cells sorted from blood, collected in a trial of the OX40 agonist ivuxolimab. These receptors were collected from an adult with an advanced solid tumor such as melanoma, head and neck, liver or kidney cancer.

V is TRBV19 and J is TRBJ1-2; 9 nucleotides agree with TRBD1. V shed 9 bases and J 4 bases; nucleotides not matched to a gene: 9. Germline V gene lookup returns CDR1 LNHDA and CDR2 SQIVND (reference sequence). This CDR3 spans 14 amino acids. The CDR3 region has the DNA TGTGCCAGCGCAGCGGGACAGGGTCTCTATGGCTACACCTTC. Its protein product is CASAAGQGLYGYTF.

This clone was seen a handful of times. This chain joins TRBV10-1 and TRBJ2-2, with TRBD1 as a possible D gene (6 bases). CDR1 and CDR2 from the germline V gene are WNHNN and SYGVQD (reference sequence). This CDR3 comprises 13 residues. The ends were cut back, 5 bases at V and 4 bases at J, with 8 bases in the middle. This CDR3 is CASSMTGTGELFF. The CDR3 region has the DNA TGCGCCAGCAGTATGACAGGCACCGGGGAGCTGTTTTTT.

The chain uses TRBV18 and TRBJ2-3, with D maybe TRBD1 (7 bases). Germline CDR1 KGHSH, CDR2 LQKENI. Trimming cost V 6 bases and J 2 bases, with 24 bases left between them. CDR3 size: 18 residues. The CDR3 protein is CASSRTGLLAEYTDTQYF. CDR3 sequence (DNA): TGTGCCAGCTCCCGGACAGGACTATTAGCGGAATACACAGATACGCAGTATTTT.

The chain carries TRBV6-1 and TRBJ1-1; D is uncertain. The germline CDR1 and CDR2 sequences are MNHNS and SASEGT. The CDR3 is 13 residues long. The germline V and J ends were trimmed by 5 bases and 6 bases, with 13 bases remaining between them. CDR3 sequence: CASSPDGAAEAFF. In DNA form, the CDR3 reads TGTGCCAGCAGTCCCGACGGAGCGGCTGAAGCTTTCTTT.

The CDR3 DNA reads TGTGCCAGCAGTGCCGACGGATTCGCCTACGAGCAGTACTTC. Protein: CASSADGFAYEQYF. The chain uses TRBV6-1 and TRBJ2-7, with D unclear. The V end lost 4 bases, the J end lost 2 bases, and 12 bases lay between the germline ends. The germline gives CDR1 MNHNS, CDR2 SASEGT. The CDR3 has 14 residues.

CDR3 protein: CASSPRTARFADTQYF. CDR3 nucleotides: TGCGCCAGCAGCCCAAGGACAGCCCGGTTCGCAGATACGCAGTATTTT. The chain uses TRBV5-1 and TRBJ2-3, with D perhaps TRBD1 (6 bases). Trimming left V 4 bases short and J 4 bases short, with 19 bases between. CDR3 length: 16 residues. Germline values: CDR1 SGHRS, CDR2 YFSETQ.

The CDR3 DNA follows: TGTGCCAGCAGTGAAATCGGCAATTCACCCCTCCACTTT. Its protein product is CASSEIGNSPLHF. The rearrangement links TRBV25-1 to TRBJ1-6; no clear D gene. The V end was cut by 2 bases, the J end by 7 bases, with 6 bases between. This CDR3 region has 13 residues. Germline V gene data show CDR1 as MGHDK and CDR2 as SYGVNS.

A remark on this clone: One end of the junction varies from germline; a read error may be responsible. This sequence joins TRBV7-7 and TRBJ2-2; either TRBD1 or TRBD2 may supply D (6 bases each). The CDR3 totals 15 residues. The germline V gene has CDR1 SSHAT and CDR2 FNYEAQ (reference sequence). The CDR3 protein is CASSLALEGAGELFF. In nucleotides, the CDR3 is TGTGCTAGCAGCTTAGCACTGGAGGGGGCCGGGGAGCTGTTTTTT. Using reference TRBV7-7 and TRBJ2-2 for the parts outside the CDR3, the full variable domain is GAGVSQSPRYKVTKRGQDVTLRCDPISSHATLYWYQQALGQGPEFLTYFNYEAQPDKSGLPSDRFSAERPEGSISTLTIQRTEQRDSAMYRCASSLALEGAGELFFGEGSRLTVL.

The chain joins TRBV18 to TRBJ2-3; D could derive from TRBD1 or TRBD2 (5 bases each). This CDR3 spans 15 amino acids. In germline, CDR1 is KGHSH, CDR2 LQKENI. V lost 4 bases and J 1 base, leaving 12 bases between the germline ends. The CDR3 here is CASSRPGTRTDTQYF. CDR3 in DNA: TGTGCCAGCTCACGGCCAGGGACGCGCACAGATACGCAGTATTTT.

This chain joins TRBV19 and TRBJ2-3; D is tentatively TRBD1 or TRBD2 (6 bases each). Per germline, CDR1 LNHDA and CDR2 SQIVND (reference sequence). The CDR3 extends over 14 amino acids. V shed 4 bases and J shed 5 bases, with 13 bases lying between them. DNA for the CDR3: TGTGCCAGTAGTAGCGGGGTAGGGGGAGATACGCAGTATTTT. This codes for CASSSGVGGDTQYF.

This clone showed up just a few times. This chain joins TRBV7-2 and TRBJ1-1; D remains ambiguous. Germline V CDR1 and CDR2: SGHTA, FQGNSA. V was trimmed by 7 bases and J by 5 bases, leaving 14 bases between them. This CDR3 is built from 13 residues. CDR3 amino acids: CASKSLDGTEAFF. The CDR3 region has the DNA TGTGCCAGCAAAAGCTTAGACGGAACTGAAGCTTTCTTT.

This clone was picked up one time. The gene calls are TRBV18 and TRBJ1-1; D is unclear. Deletions cut 3 bases from V and 1 base from J, with 15 bases between. In germline, CDR1 is KGHSH, CDR2 LQKENI. This CDR3 comprises 16 residues. The CDR3 DNA reads as TGTGCCAGCTCACCCAACCCTCCAGCAACGAACACTGAAGCTTTCTTT. Its protein product is CASSPNPPATNTEAFF. Drawing the rest from reference TRBV18 and TRBJ1-1, the complete variable domain is NAGVMQNPRHLVRRRGQEARLRCSPMKGHSHVYWYRQLPEEGLKFMVYLQKENIIDESGMPKERFSAEFPKEGPSILRIQQVVRGDSAAYFCASSPNPPATNTEAFFGQGTRLTVV.

The chain links TRBV6-5 to TRBJ2-7; possible D gene TRBD1, 6 bases. The CDR3 is 15 amino acids. Trimming left V 8 bases short and J 1 base short, with 18 bases between. Germline-derived CDR1 and CDR2 are MNHEY and SVGAGI. The CDR3 reads CASRGPGQGSYEQYF. CDR3 in DNA: TGTGCCAGCCGGGGCCCTGGGCAGGGGTCCTACGAGCAGTACTTC.

CDR3 protein: CASSPTGTSGGYEQYF. The CDR3 DNA is TGCGCCAGCAGCCCCACCGGGACTAGCGGGGGTTACGAGCAGTACTTC. The chain carries TRBV5-1 and TRBJ2-7; TRBD2 matches 14 bases. In germline, CDR1 is SGHRS, CDR2 YFSETQ. The CDR3 is made up of 16 amino acids. The V gene end was trimmed by 4 bases and the J gene end by 4 bases; junction bases not matched to a gene: 7.

This clone occurred once. This chain joins TRBV27 and TRBJ1-1, with D tentatively TRBD1 (5 bases). Trimming removed 4 bases at V and 0 bases at J, with 9 bases between. This CDR3 has 14 amino acids. Germline V gene data show CDR1 as MNHEY and CDR2 as SMNVEV (reference sequence). Written as DNA, the CDR3 is TGTGCCAGCAGTTCCGACAGACTGAACACTGAAGCTTTCTTT. Translating it yields CASSSDRLNTEAFF.